This T cell receptor beta chain is drawn from a study of T cells after yellow fever vaccination. Whole-study context: Preparation of the low-cell-number fractions used SMART-Seq v4 Ultra Low Input.

This CDR3 comprises 18 residues. Germline V gene data show CDR1 as LGHNT and CDR2 as FRNRAP. Deletions cut 0 bases from V and 8 bases from J, with 23 bases between. TCRdb re-analysed the 5' RACE reads in MiXCR, keeping a single row per CDR3 protein. The table has fewer than 450,000 distinct CDR3 sequences, 7% to 10% seen once. The chain couples TRBV12-5 to TRBJ2-1, with D tentatively TRBD1 or TRBD2 (5 bases each). The source was PBMCs, collected roughly 47 days after the first yellow fever vaccination. This TCR came from a man aged 18 to 29 who received the YFV17D yellow fever vaccine. In DNA, the CDR3 is TGTGCTAGTGGTTTGGTCGCCGGGACCGCCATGCGTGTCGATGAGCAGTTCTTC. It encodes CASGLVAGTAMRVDEQFF.